Listed below are T cell receptor beta chains from one sample, sequenced in a study of T cell changes during pregnancy in multiple sclerosis. Data came from immunoSEQ multiplex PCR; TCRdb stores just in-frame clones and leaves some out. The profile shows roughly 100,000 clones, around nine tenths of them singletons. The sequenced sample was peripheral blood, obtained in the second trimester of pregnancy. Every receptor here comes from a female donor in good health, enrolled as a control in a pregnancy study. CDR3s include the opening cysteine and the closing phenylalanine or tryptophan. D genes are given only for firm matches. Clone size is not always given. Where it is, it says once, few, many or a class for expanded clones.

d_gene	v_gene	abundance	j_gene	CDR3nt	CDR3aa
TRBD1	TRBV28	NA	TRBJ1-2	TGTGCCAGCAGGGGGACAGGGGGCGGATATGGCTACACCTTC	CASRGTGGGYGYTF
TRBD1	TRBV5-6	NA	TRBJ1-2	TGTGCCAGCAGCCCGGACCCCGGGACAGGGGGTGGCTACACCTTC	CASSPDPGTGGGYTF
TRBD1	TRBV18	NA	TRBJ1-5	TGTGCCAGCTCACCGGACAGGGGGATTAATCAGCCCCAGCATTTT	CASSPDRGINQPQHF
TRBD1	TRBV6-5	NA	TRBJ2-7	TGTGCCAGCAGTCATCGGGACAGGGGGGCCGAGCAGTACTTC	CASSHRDRGAEQYF
NA	TRBV4-2	NA	TRBJ1-5	TGTGCCAGCAGCCGGGGAGGGGGCAATCAGCCCCAGCATTTT	CASSRGGGNQPQHF
TRBD2	TRBV4-1	NA	TRBJ2-1	TGCGCCAGCAGCCAAGGGACTAGCGCCTCCTACAATGAGCAGTTCTTC	CASSQGTSASYNEQFF
NA	TRBV28	NA	TRBJ2-4	TGTGCCAGCAGTTTTAACTGGGCGAAGATTCAGTACTTC	CASSFNWAKIQYF
NA	TRBV6-5	NA	TRBJ1-1	TGTGCCAGCAGTTACTCGTCGGTAGTGAACACTGAAGCTTTCTTT	CASSYSSVVNTEAFF
NA	TRBV12-5	few	TRBJ2-1	TGTGCTAGTACTAATCAGGGGAGCTCCTACAATGAGCAGTTCTTC	CASTNQGSSYNEQFF
NA	TRBV6-1	NA	TRBJ1-2	TGTGCCAGCAGTGAAGTAGGAGGTCGTGGCTACACCTTC	CASSEVGGRGYTF
TRBD1	TRBV7-2	NA	TRBJ2-7	TGTGCCAGTGGGGACAGGGGGCGCGGTTACGAGCAGTACTTC	CASGDRGRGYEQYF
NA	TRBV5-1	NA	TRBJ2-2	TGCGCCAGCAGCCCCGATATGCTAGCCACCAGGGGCGGGGAGCTGTTTTTT	CASSPDMLATRGGELFF
NA	TRBV6-1	few	TRBJ1-2	TGTGCTCATGGAGGGGACTATGGCTACACCTTC	CAHGGDYGYTF
TRBD1	TRBV7-2	NA	TRBJ1-5	TGTGCCAGCAGCTTCGGACAGGGCAGTCAGCCCCAGCATTTT	CASSFGQGSQPQHF
TRBD1	TRBV18	NA	TRBJ1-1	TGTGCCAGCTCACCACTATATACAGGGGGGAACACTGAAGCTTTCTTT	CASSPLYTGGNTEAFF
NA	TRBV19	NA	TRBJ1-2	TGTGCCAGTAGTATAGATCAAATCGGTAACTATGGCTACACCTTC	CASSIDQIGNYGYTF
TRBD1	TRBV28	NA	TRBJ1-2	TGTGCCAGCAGTTTAGACAGGGGTCCCCTATCTCGTTATGGCTACACCTTC	CASSLDRGPLSRYGYTF
TRBD1	TRBV5-1	NA	TRBJ2-1	TGCGCCAGCTATCCTTCAGGACAGGGCTACAATGAGCAGTTCTTC	CASYPSGQGYNEQFF
TRBD1	TRBV18	NA	TRBJ1-2	TGTGCCAGCTCACGGACAGGGGGCAGAGCTAACTATGGCTACACCTTC	CASSRTGGRANYGYTF
NA	TRBV14	NA	TRBJ1-6	TGTGCCAGCAGCCTCTCCCAGGGGTCCAGCTCCTATAATTCACCCCTCCACTTT	CASSLSQGSSSYNSPLHF
TRBD2	TRBV7-6	NA	TRBJ2-4	TGTGCCAGCAGCTCCCCCGAGCGGGAGGGTATTCAGTACTTC	CASSSPEREGIQYF
NA	TRBV7-9	NA	TRBJ2-7	TGTGCCAGCAGCCCCTCCGCCCGGGGATCGGTCTACGAGCAGTACTTC	CASSPSARGSVYEQYF
TRBD1	TRBV6-1	NA	TRBJ1-1	TGTGCCAGCAGTGCTCTGGGACAGGGATACACTGAAGCTTTCTTT	CASSALGQGYTEAFF
TRBD1	TRBV18	NA	TRBJ1-6	TGTGCCAGCTCACCAACCGGGACAGCCAATTCACCCCTCCACTTT	CASSPTGTANSPLHF
TRBD1	TRBV11-3	NA	TRBJ2-7	TGTGCCAGCAGCCCCCGGGACAGTTCTTACGAGCAGTACTTC	CASSPRDSSYEQYF
TRBD2	TRBV2	NA	TRBJ2-3	TGTGCCAGCAGTAAAATGACTAGCGGGGGGAGTGATACGCAGTATTTT	CASSKMTSGGSDTQYF
TRBD1	TRBV6-5	NA	TRBJ2-7	TGTGCCAGCAGTTACCTCTCGGACAGGGCTTACGAGCAGTACTTC	CASSYLSDRAYEQYF
NA	TRBV7-9	NA	TRBJ2-2	TGTGCCAGCAGCTCTGCTTCCGATGGGGGCTGGGAGCTGTTTTTT	CASSSASDGGWELFF
TRBD1	TRBV5-1	NA	TRBJ1-6	TGCGCCAGCAGCCTAGGACAGGGTAGTCTGATTGCCCCCCTCCACTTT	CASSLGQGSLIAPLHF
TRBD1	TRBV27	NA	TRBJ2-4	TGTGCCAGCAGTCCGGGGACAGGGCTAGCCAAAAACATTCAGTACTTC	CASSPGTGLAKNIQYF
TRBD1	TRBV19	NA	TRBJ1-3	TGTGCCAGTAGTACCCGGGACAGGGGAAACACCATATATTTT	CASSTRDRGNTIYF
NA	TRBV7-7	once	TRBJ2-2	TGTGCTAGCAGCTCCCCAAACACCGGGGAGCTGTTTTTT	CASSSPNTGELFF
NA	TRBV18	NA	TRBJ2-2	TGTGCCAGCTCACGTGCGGAGAACACCGGGGAGCTGTTTTTT	CASSRAENTGELFF
TRBD2	TRBV7-2	few	TRBJ2-4	TGTGCCAGCAGCTCCCGGAGGGCGGGGGACAAAAACATTCAGTACTTC	CASSSRRAGDKNIQYF
NA	TRBV28	NA	TRBJ1-3	TGTGCCAGCAGTTTAGCATGGGAGGGAAACACCATATATTTT	CASSLAWEGNTIYF
NA	TRBV5-1	NA	TRBJ2-2	TGCGCCAGCAGCTTAACCTCCAGGGATTCGCACACCGGGGAGCTGTTTTTT	CASSLTSRDSHTGELFF